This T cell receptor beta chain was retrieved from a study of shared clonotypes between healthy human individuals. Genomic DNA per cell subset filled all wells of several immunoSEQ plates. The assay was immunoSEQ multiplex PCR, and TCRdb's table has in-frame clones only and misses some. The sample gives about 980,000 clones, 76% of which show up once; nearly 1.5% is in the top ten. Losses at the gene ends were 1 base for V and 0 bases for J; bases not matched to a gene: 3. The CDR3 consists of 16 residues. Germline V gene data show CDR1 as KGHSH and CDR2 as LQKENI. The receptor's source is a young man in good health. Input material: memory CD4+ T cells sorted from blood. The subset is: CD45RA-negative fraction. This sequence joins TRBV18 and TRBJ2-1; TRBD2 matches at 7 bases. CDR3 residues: CASSPRGGSSYNEQFF. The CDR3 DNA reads TGTGCCAGCTCACCACGCGGCGGGAGCTCCTACAATGAGCAGTTCTTC.